These T cell receptor beta chains were read from a single sample in a study of T cell responses to AZD1222 COVID-19 vaccine. TCRdb keeps only in-frame clones here, not all; method: immunoSEQ multiplex PCR. This sample has around 78,000 clones; 85% to 90% occur once, and the top ten carry about 1.3%. Material: peripheral blood, obtained 28 days after the second AZD1222 dose. The receptor set was obtained from an adult who received the AZD1222 COVID-19 vaccine. Both conserved end residues are part of each CDR3. D genes are given only for firm matches. Only some rows state a clone size, as once, few, many or a class for expanded clones.

J gene: TRBJ1-6; V gene: TRBV7-8; D gene: TRBD1; clone size: NA; CDR3 protein: CASSFETGGNSPLHF; CDR3 DNA: TGTGCCAGCAGCTTTGAGACAGGGGGCAATTCACCCCTCCACTTT
J gene: TRBJ2-7; V gene: TRBV4-1; D gene: NA; clone size: NA; CDR3 protein: CASSQGDRKISSYEQYF; CDR3 DNA: TGCGCCAGCAGCCAAGGCGACAGGAAAATTAGCTCCTACGAGCAGTACTTC
J gene: TRBJ2-1; V gene: TRBV11-2; D gene: NA; clone size: NA; CDR3 protein: CASSLWASSAEQFF; CDR3 DNA: TGTGCCAGCAGCTTATGGGCTAGCTCTGCTGAGCAGTTCTTC
J gene: TRBJ1-1; V gene: TRBV30; D gene: NA; clone size: few; CDR3 protein: CAWKAGGTEAFF; CDR3 DNA: TGTGCCTGGAAGGCCGGGGGGACTGAAGCTTTCTTT
J gene: TRBJ1-2; V gene: TRBV19; D gene: NA; clone size: NA; CDR3 protein: CASTSTPANYGYTF; CDR3 DNA: TGTGCCAGTACCTCGACTCCGGCTAACTATGGCTACACCTTC
J gene: TRBJ1-2; V gene: TRBV5-1; D gene: NA; clone size: NA; CDR3 protein: CASSLVPGSSNYGYTF; CDR3 DNA: TGCGCCAGCAGCTTGGTCCCTGGCAGTTCTAACTATGGCTACACCTTC
J gene: TRBJ1-4; V gene: TRBV15; D gene: NA; clone size: NA; CDR3 protein: CATSRSAERANEKLFF; CDR3 DNA: TGTGCCACCAGCAGGTCAGCGGAACGGGCTAATGAAAAACTGTTTTTT
J gene: TRBJ1-5; V gene: TRBV6-2/TRBV6-3; D gene: TRBD1; clone size: NA; CDR3 protein: CASSSGQGLNQPQHF; CDR3 DNA: TGTGCCAGCAGTTCAGGACAGGGACTAAATCAGCCCCAGCATTTT
J gene: TRBJ1-1; V gene: TRBV12-3/TRBV12-4; D gene: NA; clone size: NA; CDR3 protein: CASGHPMNTEAFF; CDR3 DNA: TGTGCCAGCGGGCACCCGATGAACACTGAAGCTTTCTTT
J gene: TRBJ2-7; V gene: TRBV5-1; D gene: NA; clone size: NA; CDR3 protein: CASSLGGGRYEQYF; CDR3 DNA: TGCGCCAGCAGCTTGGGCGGGGGCCGCTACGAGCAGTACTTC
J gene: TRBJ2-7; V gene: TRBV5-4; D gene: TRBD2; clone size: NA; CDR3 protein: CASSPGAGGYEQYF; CDR3 DNA: TGTGCCAGCAGCCCTGGGGCGGGGGGCTACGAGCAGTACTTC
J gene: TRBJ1-3; V gene: TRBV30; D gene: NA; clone size: once; CDR3 protein: CAWSVESTGNTIYF; CDR3 DNA: TGTGCCTGGAGTGTAGAGTCCACTGGAAACACCATATATTTT
J gene: TRBJ2-7; V gene: TRBV5-4; D gene: NA; clone size: NA; CDR3 protein: CASSTGRTATYEQYF; CDR3 DNA: TGTGCCAGCAGTACGGGACGGACCGCCACCTACGAGCAGTACTTC
J gene: TRBJ1-1; V gene: TRBV7-2; D gene: NA; clone size: NA; CDR3 protein: CASSPGGHASRAFF; CDR3 DNA: TGTGCCAGCAGCCCCGGGGGACACGCAAGTCGAGCTTTCTTT
J gene: TRBJ1-5; V gene: TRBV9; D gene: TRBD1; clone size: NA; CDR3 protein: CASSAGDRGPGSNQPQHF; CDR3 DNA: TGTGCCAGCAGCGCCGGGGACAGGGGGCCGGGTAGCAATCAGCCCCAGCATTTT